The entry that follows covers one T cell receptor beta chain sequence. Which antigen it targets is not known. Within one base of it there is no much larger clone, and no base qualities were kept. The sample's time point, from its label and the paper: week 5, during vaccination. Every vaccine dose consisted of 300 ug of a 20-mer mutant IDH1 peptide in Montanide, administered subcutaneously together with topical imiquimod. All donors had newly diagnosed IDH1-mutant astrocytomas of WHO grade 3 or 4 that showed loss of nuclear ATRX. The samples were drawn from NOA16, a multicentre, single-arm, open-label phase I trial in Germany that tested a mutant IDH1 peptide vaccine in humans for the first time. Genomic DNA for TCRB sequencing was extracted from EDTA blood using the DNeasy Blood and Tissue Kit. Receptor libraries were prepared by the immunoSEQ multiplex PCR assay. Following the manufacturer's protocol, the hsTCRB Kit was used to amplify rearranged TCR beta chain sequences. An Illumina MiSeq was used to sequence the TCRB libraries. Regarding the original processing steps: The proprietary platform of the kit vendor was used for demultiplexing, trimming and gene mapping. As stored in TCRdb, this immuneACCESS dataset retains in-frame rearrangements with V and J assigned. A fraction of the clones does not appear; measured against another copy, unresolved V genes explain less than half of the discrepancy, and the remainder lacks a known reason. That table supplies the V and J calls and clone size; D and trimming were determined from the DNA. In all, the sample holds 60,000 or so clones, and 82% of those were seen once. The ten largest clones take up approximately 2.8% of the sample.

Reading the germline V gene gives CDR1 SGHDT and CDR2 YYEEEE. V gives up 5 bases and J gives up 4 bases, and the segment between their germline ends measures 14 bases. From its cysteine to its phenylalanine, the CDR3 spans 14 amino acids. The kept DNA is CDR3 alone, 42 bases in frame from the first base. The source of the sample is a study of a mutant IDH1 vaccine in newly diagnosed glioma (dated by TCRdb to the early 2020s). Background on the whole study: Patients were given eight vaccinations, in weeks 1, 3, 5, 7, 11, 15, 19 and 23, which matched visits V03 through V10. For exploratory analyses, fewer than 30 treated patients had longitudinal TCRB deep sequencing done wherever samples were available. Of the 32 patients who were treated, 62.5% were male and roughly 38% were female, and the mean age was around 40 years. Prior to enrollment, standard therapy consisting of radiotherapy alone, temozolomide alone, or radiochemotherapy with temozolomide had been administered to patients, with the combination being received by most patients. Peripheral blood was drawn at six visits: V03 (baseline), V05, V07, V10, V12 and V13. In the chemotherapy-containing groups, vaccination started alongside temozolomide cycles, whereas in patients who had radiotherapy alone it started 4-6 weeks after radiotherapy. The research as a whole found: Changes in the top peripheral T cell clonotypes picked up by TCRB sequencing did not appear to be linked to pseudoprogression. The authors noted that analyses of patient blood samples could not be reproduced because of sample limitations. Immune responses induced by the vaccine were seen in over 80% of patients across multiple MHC alleles. Availability determined which PBMC samples were chosen for TCRB deep sequencing.

The source is a woman in her late teens or twenties with glioma. Some clones in this sample may be carry-over from other donors' samples. The input for sequencing was PBMCs, taken from a glioma patient whose treatment included an IDH1 peptide vaccine. The chain is encoded by TRBV5-6 joined to TRBJ2-3; too little of a D gene remains to name it. The CDR3 protein is CASSSFRRADTQYF. The DNA reads TGTGCCAGCAGTTCGTTTAGAAGGGCAGATACGCAGTATTTT.